The 20 T cell receptor beta chains given below trace back to one sample, sequenced in a study of cytomegalovirus exposure and HLA in healthy donors. The PCR had 60 Vbeta and 13 Jbeta primers. Sequencing was performed with immunoSEQ multiplex PCR; in TCRdb, only in-frame clones are kept and a portion is missing. The sample has 150,000 to 160,000 clones, less than 80% seen once. Material: PBMCs. The receptor set was obtained from a man aged 30-40 years in good health and CMV-seronegative.

The chain combines TRBV7-9 with TRBJ1-2, with D unresolved. The CDR3 contains 13 residues. The germline V gene encodes CDR1 SEHNR and CDR2 FQNEAQ (reference sequence). V lost 5 bases to trimming and J lost 0 bases, with 7 bases between them. The CDR3 sequence is CASSPEANYGYTF. CDR3 nucleotide sequence: TGTGCCAGCAGCCCAGAGGCTAACTATGGCTACACCTTC.

This chain connects TRBV14 to TRBJ2-5; 8 bases fit TRBD1. V shed 0 bases, J shed 5 bases, and the junction held 17 bases outside the gene matches. This CDR3 has 19 residues. CDR1 is SGHDN and CDR2 is FVKESK in the germline V gene. The CDR3 here is CASSQDFVLLTGGRETQYF. The CDR3 DNA reads as TGTGCCAGCAGCCAAGATTTTGTATTGCTTACAGGGGGGCGGGAGACCCAGTACTTC.

The V and J genes are TRBV5-1 and TRBJ1-2; D not resolved. V was clipped by 0 bases and J by 6 bases, with 15 bases between them. Per germline, CDR1 SGHRS and CDR2 YFSETQ. The CDR3 is 15 residues long. The CDR3 here is CASSLGDSGRDGYTF. DNA for the CDR3: TGCGCCAGCAGCTTGGGAGACTCGGGGAGGGATGGCTACACCTTC.

V gene TRBV6-1 combines with J gene TRBJ2-7; the D gene is possibly TRBD2 (6 bases). The CDR3 loop spans 13 amino acids. The germline V gene encodes CDR1 MNHNS and CDR2 SASEGT. V shed 8 bases and J shed 1 base, with 12 bases lying between them. The CDR3 reads CASWWEESYEQYF. CDR3 nucleotide sequence: TGTGCCAGCTGGTGGGAGGAATCCTACGAGCAGTACTTC.

This clone was seen a single time. The V call is TRBV19, the J call TRBJ1-3, with TRBD1 as a possible D gene (5 bases). V shed 4 bases and J shed 4 bases, with 23 bases lying between them. The CDR3 is 18 amino acids. Germline assignment: CDR1 LNHDA and CDR2 SQIVND (reference sequence). CDR3 in DNA: TGTGCCAGTAGTACAAATTACGAACAGGCGCCTCCGGGAAACACCATATATTTT. Residues: CASSTNYEQAPPGNTIYF.

The V gene is TRBV6-6, the J gene TRBJ2-5, with D possibly being TRBD1 (6 bases). The CDR3 consists of 13 residues. V lost 5 bases to trimming and J lost 3 bases, with 10 bases between them. Germline V gene data show CDR1 as MNHNY and CDR2 as SVGAGI (reference sequence). CDR3 protein: CASSLRQEETQYF. The CDR3 DNA reads as TGTGCCAGCAGTCTTCGACAGGAAGAGACCCAGTACTTC.

A few counts support this clone. The CDR3 nucleotides are TGTGCCAGCAGCGTAGGCCCGGGGGGGCCGTACGAGCAGTACTTC. This codes for CASSVGPGGPYEQYF. The genes are TRBV9 and TRBJ2-5; 8 bases align to TRBD2. TRBJ2-7 explains the end of the DNA better; the J call may be wrong. CDR3 size: 15 residues. CDR1 SGDLS and CDR2 YYNGEE come from the germline V gene.

This rearrangement joins TRBV28 to TRBJ2-1, with D possibly matching TRBD1 (6 bases). V lost 2 bases and J 4 bases, leaving 12 bases between the germline ends. This CDR3 spans 15 amino acids. Per the germline V gene, CDR1 is MDHEN and CDR2 is SYDVKM. In DNA, the CDR3 is TGTGCCAGCAGTTTACGTACGGGACATTACAATGAGCAGTTCTTC. Protein product: CASSLRTGHYNEQFF.

The V gene is TRBV25-1, the J gene TRBJ1-6; perhaps TRBD1 as D (6 bases). This CDR3 region has 14 residues. V was trimmed by 6 bases and J by 4 bases, leaving 10 bases between them. CDR1 and CDR2 from the germline V gene are MGHDK and SYGVNS. CDR3 bases: TGTGCCAGCAGCGGGGGGGCTTATAATTCACCCCTCCACTTT. Protein: CASSGGAYNSPLHF. Based on the CDR3 plus reference TRBV25-1 and TRBJ1-6, the full variable domain is EADIYQTPRYLVIGTGKKITLECSQTMGHDKMYWYQQDPGMELHLIHYSYGVNSTEKGDLSSESTVSRIRTEHFPLTLESARPSHTSQYLCASSGGAYNSPLHFGNGTRLTVT.

This clone was counted only a few times. The J gene is TRBJ2-3, the V gene TRBV6-5; the match to TRBD1 covers 8 bases. The germline gives CDR1 MNHEY, CDR2 SVGAGI. J was trimmed by 11 bases and V by 0 bases; bases with no gene match: 4. The CDR3 sequence is 13 residues long. CDR3 loop: CASSYSPGTGQYF. Written as DNA, the CDR3 is TGTGCCAGCAGTTACTCTCCCGGGACAGGGCAGTATTTT.

The genes are TRBV9 and TRBJ2-7, with TRBD1 as a possible D gene (6 bases). V lost 4 bases and J 9 bases, leaving 32 bases between the germline ends. Germline CDR1 and CDR2: SGDLS and YYNGEE. This CDR3 is 18 amino acids long. The CDR3 loop is CASSRTTKLRTESVVQYF. The CDR3 DNA reads TGTGCCAGCAGCAGAACAACCAAACTCAGGACAGAAAGTGTAGTGCAGTACTTC.

The chain's CDR3 is CASSLGTSGGLSTDTQYF. In DNA form, the CDR3 reads TGTGCCAGCAGTTTAGGGACTAGCGGGGGGCTTAGCACAGATACGCAGTATTTT. The genes are TRBV27 and TRBJ2-3, with TRBD2 matching over 15 bases. Germline V gene data show CDR1 as MNHEY and CDR2 as SMNVEV (reference sequence). The CDR3 has 18 amino acids. V shed 2 bases, J shed 0 bases, and the junction held 3 bases outside the gene matches.

The chain carries TRBV5-4 and TRBJ2-5; 9 bases agree with TRBD2. V was pared by 0 bases and J by 3 bases, with 6 bases of the junction left unmatched. The CDR3 contains 16 residues. Germline lookup yields CDR1 SGHNT and CDR2 YYREEE (reference sequence). The CDR3 bases are TGTGCCAGCAGCTTGGTCGGGCGGGGGGGGGAAGAGACCCAGTACTTC. Encoded protein: CASSLVGRGGEETQYF.

With respect to this clone: In the same sample, other DNA sequences code for this CDR3. The genes are TRBV29-1 and TRBJ1-2; a weak D match, TRBD1 (6 bases). V was shortened by 3 bases and J by 12 bases, with 11 bases between the two germline ends. This CDR3 contains 10 residues. Germline V CDR1 and CDR2: SQVTM, ANQGSEA. This chain's CDR3 is CSVDQGFNTF. Written as DNA, the CDR3 is TGCAGCGTTGATCAGGGGTTCAACACCTTC.

This rearrangement joins TRBV4-3 to TRBJ2-1; 9 bases fit TRBD1. Germline-derived CDR1 and CDR2 are LGHNA and YSLEER. Trimming at V came to 4 bases and at J to 9 bases, leaving 19 bases not matched to a gene. CDR3 length equals 18 residues. CDR3: CASSPNPAGTGSAIEQFF. CDR3 nucleotides: TGCGCCAGCAGCCCAAACCCGGCGGGGACAGGGTCTGCAATTGAGCAGTTCTTC.

To note about this clone: The junction shows a germline mismatch at one end, possibly a read error. The rearrangement uses TRBV6-1 and TRBJ1-5; D perhaps matches TRBD1 (5 bases). The CDR3 has 13 residues. The germline CDR1 and CDR2 sequences are MNHNS and SASEGT. This chain's CDR3 is CASSDSEDQPQNF. The DNA for the CDR3 is TGTGCCAGCAGCGACAGTGAAGATCAGCCCCAGAATTTT.

V usage is TRBV7-2 and J usage is TRBJ1-4, with D unresolved. Trimming removed 0 bases at V and 5 bases at J, with 10 bases between. The CDR3 is 15 amino acids. The germline V gene encodes CDR1 SGHTA and CDR2 FQGNSA. The CDR3 DNA follows: TGTGCCAGCAGCTTAGCGAGGCAGCCAAATGAAAAACTGTTTTTT. It is translated as CASSLARQPNEKLFF.

The chain recombines TRBV7-2 with TRBJ2-5; possible D gene TRBD1, 5 bases. Between the trimmed V and J ends, which lost 1 base and 5 bases, there was a span of 14 bases. Germline assignment: CDR1 SGHTA and CDR2 FQGNSA. The CDR3 totals 15 residues. This CDR3 reads CASSLVQGLRETQYF. The CDR3 DNA reads as TGTGCCAGCAGCTTAGTCCAGGGCCTGAGGGAGACCCAGTACTTC.

The gene calls are TRBV15 and TRBJ2-7, with D unclear. Trimming took 0 bases from V and 3 from J, leaving 12 bases between them. This CDR3 has 15 amino acids. Germline CDR1 is LNHNV and CDR2 is YYDKDF (reference sequence). In DNA, the CDR3 is TGTGCCACCAGCAGAGATCTTAGTGACTTCTACGAGCAGTACTTC. This codes for CATSRDLSDFYEQYF. The full variable domain, completed using reference TRBV15 and TRBJ2-7, is DAMVIQNPRYQVTQFGKPVTLSCSQTLNHNVMYWYQQKSSQAPKLLFHYYDKDFNNEADTPDNFQSRRPNTSFCFLDIRSPGLGDTAMYLCATSRDLSDFYEQYFGPGTRLTVT.

This sequence joins TRBV6-1 and TRBJ1-5, with 8 bases fitting TRBD1. Germline trimming cut 5 bases from V and 4 bases from J; bases unmatched to any gene: 4. Looked up from germline, CDR1 is MNHNS and CDR2 is SASEGT. The CDR3 extends over 14 amino acids. CDR3 DNA: TGTGCCAGCAGTACACAGGGGGAGAATCAGCCCCAGCATTTT. Amino acids: CASSTQGENQPQHF.